A selection of T cell receptor beta chains follows, all from one sample in a study of PD-L1 blockade in urothelial cancer. Using immunoSEQ multiplex PCR, the repertoire was profiled, and TCRdb retains in-frame clones only, with some absent. In the table there are 130,000 or so clones, about 88% of which are singletons. Material: PBMCs, obtained around atezolizumab (anti-PD-L1) treatment. The receptor source for this set is a man over 45 with urothelial cancer. CDR3s include the opening cysteine and the closing phenylalanine or tryptophan. The order of the fields is clone size, D gene, V gene, J gene, CDR3 DNA, CDR3 protein. The D gene is left open where the match is weak. Clone size, where shown, is once, few, many, or a class for clones that have expanded.

clone size: few; D gene: -; V gene: TRBV7-2; J gene: TRBJ2-1; CDR3 DNA: TGTGCCAGCAGCCCAAGCTACGGACTCAATGAGCAGTTCTTC; CDR3 protein: CASSPSYGLNEQFF
clone size: once; D gene: TRBD2; V gene: TRBV30; J gene: TRBJ2-5; CDR3 DNA: TGTGCCTGGGGATCGGGGGGGAGAGAGACCCAGTACTTC; CDR3 protein: CAWGSGGRETQYF
clone size: -; D gene: -; V gene: TRBV25-1; J gene: TRBJ2-2; CDR3 DNA: TGTGCCAGCAGCCCAGGGTCGTTTACGTCCACCGGGGAGCTGTTTTTT; CDR3 protein: CASSPGSFTSTGELFF
clone size: -; D gene: -; V gene: TRBV18; J gene: TRBJ1-2; CDR3 DNA: TGTGCCAGCTCACCAGATCTCGGCAGGGGATACACCTTC; CDR3 protein: CASSPDLGRGYTF
clone size: -; D gene: TRBD2; V gene: TRBV30; J gene: TRBJ2-7; CDR3 DNA: TGTGCCTGGAGTAGCGGGAGGGCCGGGGAGCAGTACTTC; CDR3 protein: CAWSSGRAGEQYF
clone size: -; D gene: -; V gene: TRBV2; J gene: TRBJ1-1; CDR3 DNA: TGTGCCAGCAGTGAACGTCGGTCTATGAACACTGAAGCTTTCTTT; CDR3 protein: CASSERRSMNTEAFF
clone size: -; D gene: TRBD1; V gene: TRBV28; J gene: TRBJ1-2; CDR3 DNA: TGTGCCAGCAGTTTAGGCAGGGGGCTGGGGGGCTACACCTTC; CDR3 protein: CASSLGRGLGGYTF
clone size: -; D gene: -; V gene: TRBV15; J gene: TRBJ2-3; CDR3 DNA: TGTGCCACCAAGGTGGCGGCTAGCGTTTGGAATACGCAGTATTTT; CDR3 protein: CATKVAASVWNTQYF
clone size: -; D gene: TRBD1; V gene: TRBV28; J gene: TRBJ1-1; CDR3 DNA: TGTGCCAGCAGTTACCCGACAGGGGTTGGGAACACTGAAGCTTTCTTT; CDR3 protein: CASSYPTGVGNTEAFF
clone size: -; D gene: TRBD1; V gene: TRBV15; J gene: TRBJ2-1; CDR3 DNA: TGTGCCACCAGCGGGGGCAGGACAGGGATCGATGAGCAGTTCTTC; CDR3 protein: CATSGGRTGIDEQFF
clone size: few; D gene: -; V gene: TRBV30; J gene: TRBJ2-4; CDR3 DNA: TGTGCCTGGAGTAGACTAGACTCCAAAAACATTCAGTACTTC; CDR3 protein: CAWSRLDSKNIQYF
clone size: -; D gene: -; V gene: TRBV18; J gene: TRBJ1-1; CDR3 DNA: TGTGCCAGCTCGCTGAACAGGAACACTGAAGCTTTCTTT; CDR3 protein: CASSLNRNTEAFF
clone size: -; D gene: TRBD1; V gene: TRBV27; J gene: TRBJ2-1; CDR3 DNA: TGTGCCAGCAGTTCCAGGGGGCTACTGGATGAGCAGTTCTTC; CDR3 protein: CASSSRGLLDEQFF
clone size: many; D gene: -; V gene: TRBV18; J gene: TRBJ1-5; CDR3 DNA: TGTGCCAGCTCACCCTCGGGGGTGGGTCAGCCCCAGCATTTT; CDR3 protein: CASSPSGVGQPQHF
clone size: -; D gene: -; V gene: TRBV27; J gene: TRBJ2-3; CDR3 DNA: TGTGCCAGCAGTTTAACGGGGGTCGGCACAGATACGCAGTATTTT; CDR3 protein: CASSLTGVGTDTQYF
clone size: -; D gene: TRBD2; V gene: TRBV6-6; J gene: TRBJ2-3; CDR3 DNA: TGTGCCAGCAGTTACGGTCTAGCGGAGACCACAGATACGCAGTATTTT; CDR3 protein: CASSYGLAETTDTQYF
clone size: -; D gene: TRBD1; V gene: TRBV7-2; J gene: TRBJ2-5; CDR3 DNA: TGTGCCAGCAGCTACAGGGGTTGGATCAGGGAGACCCAGTACTTC; CDR3 protein: CASSYRGWIRETQYF
clone size: once; D gene: TRBD2; V gene: TRBV9; J gene: TRBJ2-7; CDR3 DNA: TGTGCCAGCAGCGTAGGGCTAGCGGGCAGAACCTACGAGCAGTACTTC; CDR3 protein: CASSVGLAGRTYEQYF
clone size: -; D gene: TRBD2; V gene: TRBV18; J gene: TRBJ2-7; CDR3 DNA: TGTGCCAGCTCACCCTCCGGGACTAGCGGAATAAGCTCCTACGAGCAGTACTTC; CDR3 protein: CASSPSGTSGISSYEQYF
clone size: -; D gene: -; V gene: TRBV9; J gene: TRBJ2-2; CDR3 DNA: TGTGCCAGCAGTCAGGACCTAGCTAGGACCGGGGAGCTGTTTTTT; CDR3 protein: CASSQDLARTGELFF
clone size: -; D gene: TRBD2; V gene: TRBV7-6; J gene: TRBJ2-1; CDR3 DNA: TGTGCCAGCAGCCCCCGACTAGCGGGAGGCAATGAGCAGTTCTTC; CDR3 protein: CASSPRLAGGNEQFF
clone size: -; D gene: -; V gene: TRBV19; J gene: TRBJ2-1; CDR3 DNA: TGTGCCAGTATGCAGGGAATTTCTAATGAGCAGTTCTTC; CDR3 protein: CASMQGISNEQFF
clone size: -; D gene: TRBD1; V gene: TRBV5-1; J gene: TRBJ2-5; CDR3 DNA: TGCGCCAGCAGCCCGGTCACCGGGACAGGGGTTGAGACCCAGTACTTC; CDR3 protein: CASSPVTGTGVETQYF
clone size: -; D gene: -; V gene: TRBV7-2; J gene: TRBJ2-1; CDR3 DNA: TGTGCCAGCACCATGGGACCCCAGGGGTACAATGAGCAGTTCTTC; CDR3 protein: CASTMGPQGYNEQFF
clone size: few; D gene: TRBD1; V gene: TRBV7-9; J gene: TRBJ1-6; CDR3 DNA: TGTGCCAGCAGCCCTGGACTGGACAGGGGTCATTCACCCCTCCACTTT; CDR3 protein: CASSPGLDRGHSPLHF
clone size: -; D gene: -; V gene: TRBV30; J gene: TRBJ2-7; CDR3 DNA: TGTGCCTGGAGTGTTGTCGGCGGGACCGGCGAGCAGTACTTC; CDR3 protein: CAWSVVGGTGEQYF
clone size: -; D gene: -; V gene: TRBV18; J gene: TRBJ1-2; CDR3 DNA: TGTGCCAGCTCGCTGGGCAGGGGTTACGGTGACTATGGCTACACCTTC; CDR3 protein: CASSLGRGYGDYGYTF
clone size: -; D gene: TRBD1; V gene: TRBV6-1; J gene: TRBJ1-1; CDR3 DNA: TGTGCCAGCAGATGGACAGGGCGGACCACTGAAGCTTTCTTT; CDR3 protein: CASRWTGRTTEAFF
clone size: -; D gene: TRBD1; V gene: TRBV19; J gene: TRBJ1-5; CDR3 DNA: TGTGCCAGTAGTCTGGACAGGAAGGAGGGCAATCAGCCCCAGCATTTT; CDR3 protein: CASSLDRKEGNQPQHF
clone size: -; D gene: TRBD1; V gene: TRBV14; J gene: TRBJ2-5; CDR3 DNA: TGTGCCAGCAGCTCACCACAGGGGCAACAAGAGACCCAGTACTTC; CDR3 protein: CASSSPQGQQETQYF
clone size: -; D gene: TRBD1; V gene: TRBV6-5; J gene: TRBJ1-6; CDR3 DNA: TGTGCCAGCAGGGGACAGGGCTATAATTCACCCCTCCACTTT; CDR3 protein: CASRGQGYNSPLHF
clone size: once; D gene: -; V gene: TRBV6-5; J gene: TRBJ2-7; CDR3 DNA: TGTGCCAGCAGTTATTCACAGGGTGTCTACGAGCAGTACTTC; CDR3 protein: CASSYSQGVYEQYF
clone size: -; D gene: -; V gene: TRBV28; J gene: TRBJ1-5; CDR3 DNA: TGTGCCAGCAGTCCGATTGACAGTCTCAATCAGCCCCAGCATTTT; CDR3 protein: CASSPIDSLNQPQHF
clone size: -; D gene: -; V gene: TRBV2; J gene: TRBJ1-4; CDR3 DNA: TGTGCCAGCAGGGAGTCGAGCTACGGCAATGAAAAACTGTTTTTT; CDR3 protein: CASRESSYGNEKLFF
clone size: -; D gene: TRBD1; V gene: TRBV6-1; J gene: TRBJ1-5; CDR3 DNA: TGTGCCAGCAGTGGAGGACAGGCCGCGGCGAATCAGCCCCAGCATTTT; CDR3 protein: CASSGGQAAANQPQHF
clone size: -; D gene: -; V gene: TRBV2; J gene: TRBJ2-7; CDR3 DNA: TGTGCCAGCAGTGGGGGCAGGGCCTCCTACGAGCAGTACTTC; CDR3 protein: CASSGGRASYEQYF
clone size: -; D gene: TRBD2; V gene: TRBV27; J gene: TRBJ2-7; CDR3 DNA: TGTGCCAGCAGTTTTATAGGACTAGCAGACGAGCAGTACTTC; CDR3 protein: CASSFIGLADEQYF
clone size: -; D gene: TRBD1; V gene: TRBV7-7; J gene: TRBJ1-1; CDR3 DNA: TGTGCCCACCTCCAGGGGGCTCGTTGGACTGAAGCTTTCTTT; CDR3 protein: CAHLQGARWTEAFF
clone size: -; D gene: -; V gene: TRBV18; J gene: TRBJ1-4; CDR3 DNA: TGTGCCAGCTCACCACCTAACGGGTTTAATGAAAAACTGTTTTTT; CDR3 protein: CASSPPNGFNEKLFF
clone size: -; D gene: TRBD1; V gene: TRBV6-1; J gene: TRBJ1-5; CDR3 DNA: TGTGCCAGCCTAAAGGACAGGGGGAATCAGCCCCAGCATTTT; CDR3 protein: CASLKDRGNQPQHF
clone size: -; D gene: TRBD2; V gene: TRBV5-6; J gene: TRBJ2-1; CDR3 DNA: TGTGCCAGCAGCTTGTGGGCGGGAGGGCATGAGCAGTTCTTC; CDR3 protein: CASSLWAGGHEQFF
clone size: once; D gene: -; V gene: TRBV5-5; J gene: TRBJ1-2; CDR3 DNA: TGTGCCAGCAGCTTGGACCCAGGTCAGGCCCGAGGGGGCTACACCTTC; CDR3 protein: CASSLDPGQARGGYTF
clone size: -; D gene: -; V gene: TRBV7-3; J gene: TRBJ2-1; CDR3 DNA: TGTGCCAGCAGCTTAATCGGGGGTACCTACAATGAGCAGTTCTTC; CDR3 protein: CASSLIGGTYNEQFF
clone size: -; D gene: -; V gene: TRBV9; J gene: TRBJ2-6; CDR3 DNA: TGTGCCAGCAGCGGGGGACTTCATACCTACTCTGGGGCCAACGTCCTGACTTTC; CDR3 protein: CASSGGLHTYSGANVLTF
clone size: -; D gene: TRBD2; V gene: TRBV2; J gene: TRBJ2-7; CDR3 DNA: TGTGCCAGCAGTGACAGCGGGAGAATCAACGAGCAGTACTTC; CDR3 protein: CASSDSGRINEQYF
clone size: -; D gene: -; V gene: TRBV7-3; J gene: TRBJ2-2; CDR3 DNA: TGTGCCAGCAGCTCGTCGGGAGTTGGGACCGGGGAGCTGTTTTTT; CDR3 protein: CASSSSGVGTGELFF
clone size: -; D gene: TRBD2; V gene: TRBV7-9; J gene: TRBJ2-5; CDR3 DNA: TGTGCCAGCAGCTTAGTGGGTAGCGGGTCCTCCGACCAGTACTTC; CDR3 protein: CASSLVGSGSSDQYF
clone size: -; D gene: -; V gene: TRBV7-9; J gene: TRBJ2-4; CDR3 DNA: TGTGCCAGCAGGACTGACGGGGGAGCCAAAAACATTCAGTACTTC; CDR3 protein: CASRTDGGAKNIQYF
clone size: -; D gene: -; V gene: TRBV5-4; J gene: TRBJ2-1; CDR3 DNA: TGTGCCAGCAGCTTGGATTTTGGGGGGAATGAGCAGTTCTTC; CDR3 protein: CASSLDFGGNEQFF
clone size: -; D gene: -; V gene: TRBV5-1; J gene: TRBJ1-2; CDR3 DNA: TGCGCCAGCAGCTCAGCGGGGGACTATGGCTACACCTTC; CDR3 protein: CASSSAGDYGYTF
clone size: -; D gene: TRBD2; V gene: TRBV28; J gene: TRBJ2-3; CDR3 DNA: TGTGCCAGCAGTTTCGCCCGAGCCGGACTAGCGGGATTCACAGATACGCAGTATTTT; CDR3 protein: CASSFARAGLAGFTDTQYF
clone size: -; D gene: -; V gene: TRBV6-6; J gene: TRBJ1-2; CDR3 DNA: TGTGCCAGCAGTTACTTTGGACAGCCCATTATCTATGGCTACACCTTC; CDR3 protein: CASSYFGQPIIYGYTF
clone size: -; D gene: TRBD2; V gene: TRBV18; J gene: TRBJ2-7; CDR3 DNA: TGTGCCAGCTCACCAGGGACTAGCGGGAGAAGCGAGCAGTACTTC; CDR3 protein: CASSPGTSGRSEQYF
clone size: -; D gene: TRBD1; V gene: TRBV5-4; J gene: TRBJ1-6; CDR3 DNA: TGTGCCAGCAGCTTACGACAGGGAACACCCCTCCACTTT; CDR3 protein: CASSLRQGTPLHF
clone size: -; D gene: TRBD2; V gene: TRBV9; J gene: TRBJ2-2; CDR3 DNA: TGTGCCAGCAGCGCCCACCAGCTAGCGGGCCCCGGGGAGCTGTTTTTT; CDR3 protein: CASSAHQLAGPGELFF
clone size: -; D gene: -; V gene: TRBV6-6; J gene: TRBJ2-2; CDR3 DNA: TGTGCCAGCAGCCTCCTTGACACCGGGGAGCTGTTTTTT; CDR3 protein: CASSLLDTGELFF
clone size: -; D gene: TRBD2; V gene: TRBV5-1; J gene: TRBJ2-3; CDR3 DNA: TGCGCCAGCCGCGGCTCGGCGGGGGTGAGCACAGATACGCAGTATTTT; CDR3 protein: CASRGSAGVSTDTQYF
clone size: -; D gene: TRBD2; V gene: TRBV11-2; J gene: TRBJ2-2; CDR3 DNA: TGTGCCAGCAGCTCCGGACTAGCGGGAGGAACCGGGGAGCTGTTTTTT; CDR3 protein: CASSSGLAGGTGELFF